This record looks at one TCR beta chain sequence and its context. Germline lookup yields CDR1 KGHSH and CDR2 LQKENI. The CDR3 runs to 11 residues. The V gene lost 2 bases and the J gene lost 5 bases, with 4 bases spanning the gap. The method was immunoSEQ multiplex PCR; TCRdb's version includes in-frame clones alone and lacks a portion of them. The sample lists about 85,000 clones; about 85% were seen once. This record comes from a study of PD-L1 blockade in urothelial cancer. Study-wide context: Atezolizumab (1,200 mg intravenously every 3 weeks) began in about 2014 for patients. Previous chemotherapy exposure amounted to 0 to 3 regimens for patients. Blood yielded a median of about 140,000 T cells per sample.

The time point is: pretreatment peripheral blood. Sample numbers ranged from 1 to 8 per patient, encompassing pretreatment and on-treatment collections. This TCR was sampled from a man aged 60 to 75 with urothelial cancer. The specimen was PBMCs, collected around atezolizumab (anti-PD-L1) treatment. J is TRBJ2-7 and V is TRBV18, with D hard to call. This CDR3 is CASSPGDEQYF. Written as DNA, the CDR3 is TGTGCCAGCTCACCAGGAGACGAGCAGTACTTC.